What follows are 31 T cell receptor beta chains derived from one specimen sequenced in a study of blood T cell repertoires in COVID-19. Sequenced by immunoSEQ multiplex PCR; TCRdb stores in-frame clones only, minus some. The data contain about 150,000 clones, roughly 84% of them singletons. Sequencing was performed on peripheral blood. These receptors were taken from a human donor in a cohort sampled during active COVID-19.

The J gene is TRBJ1-3, the V gene TRBV2; D gene uncertain. Germline lookup yields CDR1 SNHLY and CDR2 FYNNEI. V gave up 7 bases and J gave up 0 bases, with 4 bases separating them. CDR3 length: 12 residues. CDR3 DNA sequence: TGTGCCAGCACTCCCTCTGGAAACACCATATATTTT. Its translation is CASTPSGNTIYF. The variable domain in full, completed from reference TRBV2 and TRBJ1-3, reads EPEVTQTPSHQVTQMGQEVILRCVPISNHLYFYWYRQILGQKVEFLVSFYNNEISEKSEIFDDQFSVERPDGSNFTLKIRSTKLEDSAMYFCASTPSGNTIYFGEGSWLTVV.

The CDR3 is CSVTHGGQAFF. DNA of the CDR3: TGCAGCGTTACCCACGGGGGTCAAGCTTTCTTT. The rearrangement joins TRBV29-1 to TRBJ1-1, with D possibly being TRBD1 (5 bases). In germline, CDR1 is SQVTM, CDR2 ANQGSEA. The CDR3 runs to 11 residues. Trimming took 5 bases from V and 9 from J, leaving 13 bases between them.

V and J are TRBV2 and TRBJ1-5; D remains ambiguous. V was pared by 3 bases and J by 4 bases, with 7 bases between. Germline CDR1 is SNHLY and CDR2 is FYNNEI. The CDR3 contains 13 residues. CDR3 DNA: TGTGCCAGCAGTGAGGAGTTAAATCAGCCCCAGCATTTT. Amino acid sequence: CASSEELNQPQHF.

The genes are TRBV30 and TRBJ1-2; 9 nucleotides match TRBD1. CDR1 is GTSNPN and CDR2 is SVGIG in the germline V gene (reference sequence). Losses at the gene ends were 2 bases for V and 6 bases for J; bases not matched to a gene: 4. The CDR3 spans 13 residues. The CDR3 DNA reads TGTGCCTGGAGTACACAGGGGGCAAATGGCTACACCTTC. It specifies CAWSTQGANGYTF.

The rearrangement uses TRBV6-1 and TRBJ1-1, with TRBD1 identical over 9 bases. The V gene's germline CDR1 is MNHNS and CDR2 SASEGT. The CDR3 runs 13 residues. V lost 2 bases, J lost 10 bases, and 5 bases stayed unmatched. This CDR3 reads CASSESRQGGAFF. CDR3 in DNA: TGTGCCAGCAGTGAATCCAGACAGGGGGGAGCTTTCTTT.

The gene calls are TRBV5-5 and TRBJ2-7; 7 positions match TRBD2. V shed 4 bases, J shed 6 bases, and the junction held 4 bases outside the gene matches. This CDR3 spans 12 amino acids. Germline CDR1 SGHKS, CDR2 YYEKEE (reference sequence). The CDR3 coding sequence is TGTGCCAGCAGCCTGGGGAGGGGCGAGCAGTACGTC. Translated, it gives CASSLGRGEQYV.

This chain links TRBV19 with TRBJ2-7; TRBD2 matches 12 bases. The V and J ends lost 5 bases and 4 bases, in that order; junction bases with no gene match: 6. CDR1 and CDR2 (germline): LNHDA, SQIVND (reference sequence). The CDR3 has 15 amino acids. CDR3 in amino acids: CASSPGLAGRYEQYF. CDR3 DNA: TGTGCCAGTAGTCCCGGACTAGCGGGGCGATACGAGCAGTACTTC.

The chain employs TRBV27 and TRBJ1-1; D ambiguous. Deletions cut 4 bases from V and 0 bases from J, with 6 bases between. From germline, CDR1 is MNHEY and CDR2 SMNVEV (reference sequence). There are 13 residues in the CDR3. CDR3 DNA: TGTGCCAGCAGTTACAGATTGAACACTGAAGCTTTCTTT. Translated: CASSYRLNTEAFF.

This rearrangement joins TRBV7-3 to TRBJ2-2; no firm D call. The CDR3 is 15 residues long. The germline gives CDR1 SGHTA, CDR2 FQGTGA. Trimming took off 6 bases at V and 2 bases at J, with 13 bases between the two ends. CDR3 region: CASSPLAVNTGELFF. CDR3 nucleotide sequence: TGTGCCAGCAGTCCATTAGCCGTCAACACCGGGGAGCTGTTTTTT. Full variable domain (remainder filled in from reference TRBV7-3 and TRBJ2-2): GAGVSQTPSNKVTEKGKYVELRCDPISGHTALYWYRQSLGQGPEFLIYFQGTGAADDSGLPNDRFFAVRPEGSVSTLKIQRTERGDSAVYLCASSPLAVNTGELFFGEGSRLTVL.

This chain links TRBV7-9 with TRBJ2-7, with TRBD2 matching over 13 bases. The CDR3 loop spans 15 amino acids. The junction had 6 bases not matched to a gene; V was cut back by 5 bases and J by 5 bases. Looked up from germline, CDR1 is SEHNR and CDR2 is FQNEAQ (reference sequence). The chain's CDR3 is CASSLGLAGVDEQYF. CDR3 bases: TGTGCCAGCAGCCTAGGACTAGCGGGGGTCGACGAGCAGTACTTC.

The chain couples TRBV6-5 to TRBJ2-4; D may be TRBD1 (5 bases). CDR1 MNHEY and CDR2 SVGAGI come from the germline V gene. The CDR3 runs 15 residues. Trimming took 5 bases from V and 2 from J, leaving 13 bases between them. The CDR3 DNA follows: TGTGCCAGCAGTACCGTCAGGGAACCCAAAAACATTCAGTACTTC. Amino acids: CASSTVREPKNIQYF.

The V gene is TRBV6-4, the J gene TRBJ2-3, with D perhaps matching TRBD1 (7 bases). The CDR3 has 16 residues. Germline CDR1 and CDR2: MRHNA and SNTAGT. V lost 4 bases and J 3 bases, leaving 17 bases between the germline ends. The CDR3 reads CASSAVGGGRTDTQYF. The CDR3 DNA reads as TGTGCCAGCAGTGCCGTAGGAGGGGGCCGTACAGATACGCAGTATTTT.

In this sample, this clone turned up a few times. The chain carries TRBV2 and TRBJ2-1; possibly TRBD2 for D (5 bases). The CDR3 sequence is 12 residues long. Trimming pared 6 bases from V and 10 bases from J, leaving 13 bases between. CDR1 SNHLY and CDR2 FYNNEI come from the germline V gene. The CDR3 reads CASSATGLEQFF. CDR3 coding DNA: TGTGCCAGCAGCGCTACGGGGTTGGAGCAGTTCTTC.

Here the CDR3 DNA reads TGTGCCAGCAGCCTACAGGGGGGCGAGCAGTACTTC. Protein: CASSLQGGEQYF. V and J are TRBV5-8 and TRBJ2-7, with 8 nucleotides matching TRBD1. The trim removed 4 bases at V and 6 bases at J, leaving 3 bases unmatched. In germline, CDR1 is SGHTS, CDR2 YDEGEE. The CDR3 totals 12 residues.

The J gene is TRBJ2-5, the V gene TRBV24-1, with TRBD2 matching over 8 bases. In germline, CDR1 is KGHDR, CDR2 SFDVKD. This CDR3 spans 15 amino acids. The J segment lost 4 bases and the V segment lost 4 bases, leaving 7 bases of the junction unmatched. The CDR3 is CATSDAGLGSETQYF. The DNA for the CDR3 is TGTGCCACCAGTGACGCGGGACTAGGATCAGAGACCCAGTACTTC.

The rearrangement links TRBV6-6 to TRBJ2-1; possible D gene TRBD2, 5 bases. The CDR3 is 14 residues long. Germline CDR1 MNHNY, CDR2 SVGAGI (reference sequence). V gave up 5 bases and J gave up 5 bases, with 13 bases separating them. CDR3 amino acids: CASSGWEQDNEQFF. DNA of the CDR3: TGTGCCAGCAGTGGCTGGGAGCAGGACAATGAGCAGTTCTTC.

V is TRBV19 and J is TRBJ1-3, with 7 bases that match TRBD1. Trimming took 3 bases from V and 0 from J; bases not matched to a gene: 2. The CDR3 extends over 15 amino acids. CDR1 and CDR2 from the germline V gene are LNHDA and SQIVND (reference sequence). The CDR3 DNA is TGTGCCAGTAGTATGGGACAGTTCTCTGGAAACACCATATATTTT. The encoded protein is CASSMGQFSGNTIYF.

This chain joins TRBV28 and TRBJ1-1, with TRBD1 as a possible D gene (6 bases). The CDR3 is made up of 14 amino acids. Trimming stripped 4 bases from V and 3 bases from J, with 12 bases between. Germline V gene sequence: CDR1 MDHEN, CDR2 SYDVKM. CDR3 residues: CASSWAGVDTEAFF. The CDR3 DNA sequence: TGTGCCAGCAGTTGGGCAGGGGTGGACACTGAAGCTTTCTTT.

The V and J genes are TRBV11-1 and TRBJ1-1; no clear D. V was pared by 5 bases and J by 5 bases, with 18 bases between. Germline CDR1 and CDR2: SGHAT and FQDESV (reference sequence). The CDR3 consists of 15 residues. In DNA form, the CDR3 reads TGTGCCAGCAGCCCTCCCCGACACGCCAGGACTGAAGCTTTCTTT. Translation gives CASSPPRHARTEAFF. Complete variable domain (other parts from reference TRBV11-1 and TRBJ1-1): EAEVAQSPRYKITEKSQAVAFWCDPISGHATLYWYRQILGQGPELLVQFQDESVVDDSQLPKDRFSAERLKGVDSTLKIQPAELGDSAMYLCASSPPRHARTEAFFGQGTRLTVV.

This rearrangement joins TRBV18 to TRBJ2-1; TRBD2 aligns across 8 bases. The CDR3 is 15 amino acids. Germline CDR1 reads KGHSH; CDR2 reads LQKENI. J was trimmed by 8 bases and V by 3 bases; bases with no gene match: 9. CDR3 loop: CASSPYRGGEYEQFF. Written as DNA, the CDR3 is TGTGCCAGCTCACCCTATCGGGGGGGCGAATATGAGCAGTTCTTC.

The chain employs TRBV9 and TRBJ1-5, with TRBD1 as a possible D gene (6 bases). Between the trimmed V and J ends, which lost 4 bases and 3 bases, there was a span of 14 bases. CDR1 SGDLS and CDR2 YYNGEE come from the germline V gene. The CDR3 is made up of 15 amino acids. CDR3 residues: CASSPGVGNNQPQHF. For the CDR3, the DNA is TGTGCCAGCAGCCCAGGGGTAGGGAACAATCAGCCCCAGCATTTT.

V and J are TRBV5-4 and TRBJ2-5; 10 nucleotides agree with TRBD2. V was pared by 1 base and J by 3 bases, with 6 bases of the junction left unmatched. In germline, CDR1 is SGHNT, CDR2 YYREEE (reference sequence). There are 16 residues in the CDR3. The CDR3 bases are TGTGCCAGCAGCTTGTACCGGACTAGCGGTAAAGAGACCCAGTACTTC. Translated, it gives CASSLYRTSGKETQYF.

There are a few counts of this clone. This chain joins TRBV25-1 and TRBJ2-1, with TRBD2 as a possible D gene (5 bases). V was clipped by 3 bases and J by 9 bases, with 9 bases between them. The CDR3 sequence is 12 residues long. From germline, CDR1 is MGHDK and CDR2 SYGVNS. The CDR3 sequence: CASSERDFEQFF. CDR3 bases: TGTGCCAGCAGTGAGAGGGATTTTGAGCAGTTCTTC.

This clone showed up just once. V gene TRBV27 combines with J gene TRBJ2-1, with TRBD2 as a possible D gene (6 bases). Trimming took 5 bases from V and 4 from J, leaving 9 bases between them. Per the germline V gene, CDR1 is MNHEY and CDR2 is SMNVEV (reference sequence). The CDR3 contains 13 residues. The CDR3 DNA reads as TGTGCCAGCAGTACCGGGACTTACAATGAGCAGTTCTTC. Its protein is CASSTGTYNEQFF.

Concerning this clone: The sample carries other DNA sequences with the same CDR3. The chain carries TRBV6-1 and TRBJ2-5; D unresolved. V was cut by 2 bases and J by 2 bases, with 9 bases left in between. Germline CDR1 is MNHNS and CDR2 is SASEGT. The CDR3 is made up of 14 amino acids. The CDR3 DNA reads TGTGCCAGCAGTGAAAGGAGAGTACAAGAGACCCAGTACTTC. It codes for CASSERRVQETQYF.

This sequence joins TRBV7-9 and TRBJ2-3; TRBD2 matches 12 bases. V dropped 5 bases and J dropped 4; count of bases not matched to a gene: 16. The CDR3 has 19 amino acids. The germline CDR1 and CDR2 sequences are SEHNR and FQNEAQ (reference sequence). The CDR3 bases are TGTGCCAGCAGCGGTACCCCCAGTCCTAGCGGGAGGGCCGCAGATACGCAGTATTTT. It specifies CASSGTPSPSGRAADTQYF.

V gene TRBV19 combines with J gene TRBJ1-5, with D tentatively TRBD1 (6 bases). The CDR3 length is 16 residues. The germline V and J ends were trimmed by 8 bases and 1 base, with 18 bases remaining between them. Germline CDR1 is LNHDA and CDR2 is SQIVND (reference sequence). The CDR3 bases are TGTGCCAGTCGCCCGGTGGGGGCAGGGAGCAATCAGCCCCAGCATTTT. Amino acid sequence: CASRPVGAGSNQPQHF.

V is TRBV2 and J is TRBJ2-3; 10 bases match TRBD2. Trimming at V came to 7 bases and at J to 4 bases, leaving 11 bases not matched to a gene. CDR3 length: 16 amino acids. Looked up from germline, CDR1 is SNHLY and CDR2 is FYNNEI. The CDR3 sequence: CASTLGLAEVSDTQYF. The CDR3 bases are TGTGCCAGCACTCTCGGACTAGCGGAAGTCTCAGATACGCAGTATTTT.

The chain couples TRBV9 to TRBJ2-1, with 12 bases lining up with TRBD2. The trim removed 0 bases at V and 8 bases at J, leaving 12 bases unmatched. Germline V gene data show CDR1 as SGDLS and CDR2 as YYNGEE. The CDR3 totals 18 residues. The CDR3 is CASSVDASGGAFEDEQFF. CDR3 DNA sequence: TGTGCCAGCAGCGTAGATGCTAGCGGGGGGGCGTTTGAGGATGAGCAGTTCTTC.

V is TRBV19 and J is TRBJ1-5; D is ambiguous. Germline-derived CDR1 and CDR2 are LNHDA and SQIVND (reference sequence). The CDR3 contains 14 residues. V was shortened by 3 bases and J by 1 base, with 7 bases between the two germline ends. This CDR3 reads CASSIRESNQPQHF. The CDR3 region has the DNA TGTGCCAGTAGTATCCGGGAGAGCAATCAGCCCCAGCATTTT.

The V call is TRBV2, the J call TRBJ2-3; 7 nucleotides align to TRBD2. Germline V gene data show CDR1 as SNHLY and CDR2 as FYNNEI. This CDR3 has 15 residues. Losses at the gene ends were 7 bases for V and 5 bases for J; bases not matched to a gene: 12. Written as DNA, the CDR3 is TGTGCCAGCAACTTACTAGCGAATGGTGGAGATACGCAGTATTTT. Translating gives CASNLLANGGDTQYF. The full variable domain, rest sourced from reference TRBV2 and TRBJ2-3, is EPEVTQTPSHQVTQMGQEVILRCVPISNHLYFYWYRQILGQKVEFLVSFYNNEISEKSEIFDDQFSVERPDGSNFTLKIRSTKLEDSAMYFCASNLLANGGDTQYFGPGTRLTVL.